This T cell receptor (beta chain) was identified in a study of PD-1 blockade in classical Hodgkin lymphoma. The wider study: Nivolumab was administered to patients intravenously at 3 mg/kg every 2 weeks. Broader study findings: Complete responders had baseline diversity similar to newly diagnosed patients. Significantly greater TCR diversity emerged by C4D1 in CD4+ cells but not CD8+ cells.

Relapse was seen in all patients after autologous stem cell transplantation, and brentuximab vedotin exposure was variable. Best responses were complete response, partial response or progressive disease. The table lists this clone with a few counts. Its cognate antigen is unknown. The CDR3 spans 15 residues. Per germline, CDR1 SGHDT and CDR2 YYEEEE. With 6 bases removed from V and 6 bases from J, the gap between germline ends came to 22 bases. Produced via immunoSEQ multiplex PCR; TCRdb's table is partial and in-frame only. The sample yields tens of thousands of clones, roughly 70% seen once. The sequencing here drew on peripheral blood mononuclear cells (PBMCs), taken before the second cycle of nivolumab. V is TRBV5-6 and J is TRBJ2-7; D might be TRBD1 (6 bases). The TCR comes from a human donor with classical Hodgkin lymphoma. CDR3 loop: CASNRDRLGSGEQYV. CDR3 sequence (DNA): TGTGCCAGCAACAGAGACAGGTTGGGATCGGGCGAGCAGTACGTC.